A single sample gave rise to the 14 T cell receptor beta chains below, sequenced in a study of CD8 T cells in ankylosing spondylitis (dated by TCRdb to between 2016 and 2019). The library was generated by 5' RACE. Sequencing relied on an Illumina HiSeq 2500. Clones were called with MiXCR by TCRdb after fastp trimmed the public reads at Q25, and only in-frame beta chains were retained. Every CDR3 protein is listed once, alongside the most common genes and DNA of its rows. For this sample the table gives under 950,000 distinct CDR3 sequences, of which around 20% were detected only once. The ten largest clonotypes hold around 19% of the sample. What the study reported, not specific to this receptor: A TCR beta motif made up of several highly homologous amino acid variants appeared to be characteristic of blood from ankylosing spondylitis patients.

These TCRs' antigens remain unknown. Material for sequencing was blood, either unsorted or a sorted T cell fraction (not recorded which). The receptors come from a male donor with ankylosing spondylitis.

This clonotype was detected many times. This CDR3 is CASSGLQGAYNEQFF. As DNA, the CDR3 is TGCGCCAGCAGCGGCTTGCAGGGAGCCTACAATGAGCAGTTCTTC. The chain carries TRBV5-1 and TRBJ2-1; D is tentatively TRBD1 or TRBD2 (5 bases each). The CDR3 totals 15 residues. CDR1 is SGHRS and CDR2 is YFSETQ in the germline V gene. Trimming removed 4 bases at V and 2 bases at J, with 13 bases between.

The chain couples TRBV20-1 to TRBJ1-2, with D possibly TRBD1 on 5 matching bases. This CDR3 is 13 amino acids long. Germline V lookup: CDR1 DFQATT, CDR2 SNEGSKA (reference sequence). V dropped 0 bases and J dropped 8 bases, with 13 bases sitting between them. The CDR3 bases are TGCAGTGCTAGAGATCGTGCAGGGTTCGGCTACACCTTC. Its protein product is CSARDRAGFGYTF.

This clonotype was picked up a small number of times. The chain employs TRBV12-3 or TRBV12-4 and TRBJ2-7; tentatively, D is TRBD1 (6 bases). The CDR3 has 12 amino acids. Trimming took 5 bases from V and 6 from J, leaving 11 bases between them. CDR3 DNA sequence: TGTGCCAGCAGTCGACAGGACGGCGAGCAGTACTTC. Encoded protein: CASSRQDGEQYF.

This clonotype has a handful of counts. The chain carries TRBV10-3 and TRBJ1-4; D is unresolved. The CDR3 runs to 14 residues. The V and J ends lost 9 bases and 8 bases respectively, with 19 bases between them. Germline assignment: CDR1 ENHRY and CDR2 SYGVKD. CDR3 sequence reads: CAIAPGGLDEKLFF. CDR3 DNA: TGTGCCATAGCCCCTGGAGGGTTGGACGAAAAACTGTTTTTT.

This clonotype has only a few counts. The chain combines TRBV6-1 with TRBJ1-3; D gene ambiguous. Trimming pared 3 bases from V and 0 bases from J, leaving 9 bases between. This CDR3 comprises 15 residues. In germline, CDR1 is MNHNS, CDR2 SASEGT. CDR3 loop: CASSDPRVSGNTIYF. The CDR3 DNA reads TGTGCCAGCAGTGATCCCCGCGTCTCTGGAAACACCATATATTTT.

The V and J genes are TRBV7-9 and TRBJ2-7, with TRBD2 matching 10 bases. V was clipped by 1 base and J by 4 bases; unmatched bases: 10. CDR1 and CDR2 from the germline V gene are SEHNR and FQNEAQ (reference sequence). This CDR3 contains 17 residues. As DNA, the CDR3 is TGTGCCAGCAGCTTAGTCCCCTCCCGACTAGCGGGTTACGAGCAGTACTTC. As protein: CASSLVPSRLAGYEQYF.

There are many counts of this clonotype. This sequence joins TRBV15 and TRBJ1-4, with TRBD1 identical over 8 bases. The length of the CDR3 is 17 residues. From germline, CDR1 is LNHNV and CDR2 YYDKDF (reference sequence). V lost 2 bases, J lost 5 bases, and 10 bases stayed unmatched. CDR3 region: CATSRPPTDRGNEKLFF. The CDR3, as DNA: TGTGCCACCAGCAGACCCCCGACCGACAGGGGAAATGAAAAACTGTTTTTT.

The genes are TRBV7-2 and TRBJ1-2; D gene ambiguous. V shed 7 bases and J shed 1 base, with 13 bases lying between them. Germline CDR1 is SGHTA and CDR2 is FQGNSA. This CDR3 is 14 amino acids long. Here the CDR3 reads CASNFGGNNYGYTF. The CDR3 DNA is TGTGCCAGCAACTTCGGAGGAAATAACTATGGCTACACCTTC.

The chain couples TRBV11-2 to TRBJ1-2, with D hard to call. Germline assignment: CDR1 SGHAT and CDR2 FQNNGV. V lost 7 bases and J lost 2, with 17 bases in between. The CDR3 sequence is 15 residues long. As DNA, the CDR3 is TGTGCCAGCACCTTCGGATTAGGGCCGAACTATGGCTACACCTTC. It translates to CASTFGLGPNYGYTF.

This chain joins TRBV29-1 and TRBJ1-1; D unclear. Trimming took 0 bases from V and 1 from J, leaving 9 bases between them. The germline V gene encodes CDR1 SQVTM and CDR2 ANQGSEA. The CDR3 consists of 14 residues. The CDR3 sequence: CSVEDGAKNTEAFF. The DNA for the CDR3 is TGCAGCGTTGAAGATGGTGCCAAGAACACTGAAGCTTTCTTT.

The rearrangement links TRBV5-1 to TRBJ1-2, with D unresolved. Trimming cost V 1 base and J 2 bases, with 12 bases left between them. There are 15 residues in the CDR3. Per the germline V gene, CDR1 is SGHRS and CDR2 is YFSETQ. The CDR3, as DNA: TGCGCCAGCAGCTTGAGTCCCCAAATGAACTATGGCTACACCTTC. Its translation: CASSLSPQMNYGYTF.

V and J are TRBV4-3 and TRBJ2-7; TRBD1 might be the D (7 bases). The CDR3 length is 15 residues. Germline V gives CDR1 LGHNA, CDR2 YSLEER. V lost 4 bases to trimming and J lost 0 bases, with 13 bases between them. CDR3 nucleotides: TGCGCCAGCAGCCCCTCAGGGGGGAGCTCCTACGAGCAGTACTTC. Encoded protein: CASSPSGGSSYEQYF.

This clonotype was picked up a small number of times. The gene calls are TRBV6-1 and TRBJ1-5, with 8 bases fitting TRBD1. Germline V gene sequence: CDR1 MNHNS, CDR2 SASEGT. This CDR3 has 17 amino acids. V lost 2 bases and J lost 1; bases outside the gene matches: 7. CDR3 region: CASSEQTGAYSNQPQHF. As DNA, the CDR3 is TGTGCCAGCAGTGAACAGACAGGGGCCTACAGCAATCAGCCCCAGCATTTT.

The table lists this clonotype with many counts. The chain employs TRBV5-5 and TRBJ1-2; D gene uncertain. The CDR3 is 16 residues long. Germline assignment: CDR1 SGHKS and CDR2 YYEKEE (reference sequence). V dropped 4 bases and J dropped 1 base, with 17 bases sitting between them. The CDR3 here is CASSPNGEARNYGYTF. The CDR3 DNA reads TGTGCCAGCAGCCCGAACGGGGAGGCGCGTAACTATGGCTACACCTTC.